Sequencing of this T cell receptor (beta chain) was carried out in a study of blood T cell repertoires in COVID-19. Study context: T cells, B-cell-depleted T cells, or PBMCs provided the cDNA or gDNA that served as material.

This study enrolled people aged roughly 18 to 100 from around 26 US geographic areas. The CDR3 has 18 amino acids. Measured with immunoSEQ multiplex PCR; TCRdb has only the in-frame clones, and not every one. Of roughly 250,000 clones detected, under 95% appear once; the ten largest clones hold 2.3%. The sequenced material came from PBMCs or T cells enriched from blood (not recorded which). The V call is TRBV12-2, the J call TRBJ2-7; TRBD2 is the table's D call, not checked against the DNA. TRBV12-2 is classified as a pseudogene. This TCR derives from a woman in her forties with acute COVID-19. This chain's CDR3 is CASRLAAPGGPILYEQYF. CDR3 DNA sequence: TGTGCAAGTCGCTTAGCGGCCCCGGGGGGACCCATTTTATACGAGCAGTACTTC.